This T cell receptor (beta chain) derives from a study of T cell responses to AZD1222 COVID-19 vaccine. The junction had 7 bases not matched to a gene; V was cut back by 4 bases and J by 7 bases. The CDR3 extends over 14 amino acids. Germline V gene sequence: CDR1 LGHDT, CDR2 YNNKEL (reference sequence). Produced via immunoSEQ multiplex PCR; TCRdb's table is partial and in-frame only. The sample holds roughly 120,000 clones, roughly 87% seen once. The chain joins TRBV3-1 (or the pseudogene TRBV3-2) to TRBJ2-3; TRBD1 aligns across 8 bases. The sample here was peripheral blood, taken on day 0 of AZD1222 vaccination. This receptor was obtained from an adult in good health. Here the CDR3 DNA reads TGTGCCAGCAGCCCCCCAGGGGGCGCAAATACGCAGTATTTT. Its protein is CASSPPGGANTQYF.